The rows below give T cell receptor beta chains drawn from one sample of a study of T-cell memory formation after mild COVID-19. Each CDR3 protein is one row after TCRdb ran MiXCR on the 5' RACE reads. The table records tens of thousands of distinct CDR3 sequences, about 14% of them present only once. The specimen was PBMCs or a T cell subset sorted from them (not recorded which). All receptors derive from a man between 18 and 29 years old who had mild COVID-19 (a few samples of this study predate the infection). Cell type and time point are not known. Both conserved end residues are part of each CDR3. A D gene is named only where the DNA matches it firmly.

TRBV7-2	TRBJ2-7	TRBD1	CASSAVRDSPYEQYF
TRBV4-1	TRBJ1-6	-	CASSQGGGNSPLHF
TRBV20-1	TRBJ2-7	-	CSASRALGGTNVDEQYF
TRBV4-1	TRBJ2-7	TRBD1	CASSPQDRGSYEQYF
TRBV6-6	TRBJ1-2	-	CASSYSSSNYGYTF
TRBV9	TRBJ2-2	-	CASSVATGSRELFF
TRBV11-2	TRBJ2-5	TRBD1	CASSLDGRGREETQYF
TRBV11-2	TRBJ2-7	TRBD1	CASSFGQAYEQYF
TRBV11-2	TRBJ2-5	TRBD2	CASSFPEVLANQETQYF
TRBV6-5	TRBJ2-7	-	CASSYGTPAYEQYF
TRBV2	TRBJ2-2	TRBD2	CASSEFSGGGELFF
TRBV7-9	TRBJ1-2	-	CASSSGVGYGYTF
TRBV19	TRBJ2-1	TRBD1	CASSMAGTGNNEQFF
TRBV27	TRBJ2-5	TRBD1	CASSSAPGGADQYF
TRBV12-3/TRBV12-4	TRBJ2-4	-	CASSPSSGAKNIQYF
TRBV15	TRBJ2-1	TRBD1	CATTQGGSYNEQFF
TRBV7-2	TRBJ2-1	-	CASSWLGNNEQFF
TRBV7-8	TRBJ1-6	-	CASRENRVVNSPLHF
TRBV7-9	TRBJ2-5	-	CASSLAGGLDRNGETQYF
TRBV5-1	TRBJ2-5	TRBD1	CASSPQGATRAETQYF
TRBV5-4	TRBJ2-2	-	CASSRDGFNAGELFF
TRBV5-1	TRBJ2-5	-	CASSTPGQQETQYF